This T cell receptor (beta chain) was sequenced in a study of quantifying T cell responses using KT2 cells. Study-level information: RNA was reverse transcribed with TCR alpha and beta constant-region primers. The second PCR was a qPCR stopped at a predetermined fluorescence threshold.

KT2 cells were mixed with fixed PBMC numbers at varying ratios. With 2 bases removed from V and 7 bases from J, the gap between germline ends came to 14 bases. There are 14 residues in the CDR3. Germline V gene lookup returns CDR1 SGHTA and CDR2 FQGNSA. Each cDNA got a UMI-containing oligo ligated at its 3' end. An equimolar mix of RC1.1 and RC1.2 primed the beta chain across TRBC1 and TRBC2. TCRdb called the UMI-ligation and nested PCR reads again in MiXCR, with one record for every CDR3 protein. The repertoire holds 40,000 to 55,000 distinct CDR3 sequences, roughly 12% seen once, with over 9.5% in the top ten. This clonotype is termed medium-sized.

The gene calls are TRBV7-2 and TRBJ1-2; D is ambiguous. The sequence was collected from a human donor. Sequencing was performed on PBMCs spiked with cells of the T cell clone KT2. The CDR3 nucleotides are TGTGCCAGCAGCTTAAGGGCACAATCCAGTGGCTACACCTTC. Its translation is CASSLRAQSSGYTF.